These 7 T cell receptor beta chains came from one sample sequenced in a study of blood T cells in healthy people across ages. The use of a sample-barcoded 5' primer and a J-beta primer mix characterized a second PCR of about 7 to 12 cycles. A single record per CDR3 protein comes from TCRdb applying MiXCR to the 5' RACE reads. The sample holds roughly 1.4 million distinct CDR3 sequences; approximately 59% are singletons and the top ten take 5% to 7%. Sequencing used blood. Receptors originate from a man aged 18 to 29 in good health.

The CDR3 region is CASSLDRDHEQYF. In DNA form, the CDR3 reads TGTGCCAGCAGCTTAGATAGGGACCACGAGCAGTACTTC. The chain links TRBV7-2 to TRBJ2-7; D may be TRBD1 or TRBD2 (5 bases each). Germline CDR1 is SGHTA and CDR2 is FQGNSA. CDR3 size: 13 residues. Trimming took 1 base from V and 5 from J, leaving 9 bases between them.

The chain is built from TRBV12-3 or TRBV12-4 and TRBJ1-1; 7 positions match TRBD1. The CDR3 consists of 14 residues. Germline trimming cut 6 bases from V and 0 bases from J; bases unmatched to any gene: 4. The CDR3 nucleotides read TGTGCCAGCAGAAAGGGGACAGTGAACACTGAAGCTTTCTTT. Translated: CASRKGTVNTEAFF.

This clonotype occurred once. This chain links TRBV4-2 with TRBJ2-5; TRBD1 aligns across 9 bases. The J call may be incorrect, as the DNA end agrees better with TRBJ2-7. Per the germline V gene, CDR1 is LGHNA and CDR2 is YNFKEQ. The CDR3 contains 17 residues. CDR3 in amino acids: CASSQLFGDRVFNEQYF. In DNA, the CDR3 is TGTGCCAGCAGCCAATTGTTCGGGGACAGGGTATTCAACGAGCAGTACTTC.

CDR3 DNA: TGTGCCAGCAGCCTCAGGCAGACGGGGGAGACCCAGTACTTC. Amino acid sequence: CASSLRQTGETQYF. The chain couples TRBV28 to TRBJ2-7; TRBD2 might be the D (5 bases). The J call is doubtful: the DNA matches TRBJ2-5 better. In germline, CDR1 is MDHEN, CDR2 SYDVKM. The CDR3 extends over 14 amino acids.

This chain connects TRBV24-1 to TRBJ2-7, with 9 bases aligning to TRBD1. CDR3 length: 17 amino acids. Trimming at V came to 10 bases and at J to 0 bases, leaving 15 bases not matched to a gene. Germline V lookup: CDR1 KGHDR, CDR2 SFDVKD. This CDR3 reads CATSKGQGGLSSYEQYF. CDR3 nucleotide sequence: TGTGCCACATCCAAGGGACAGGGCGGGCTGAGCTCCTACGAGCAGTACTTC.

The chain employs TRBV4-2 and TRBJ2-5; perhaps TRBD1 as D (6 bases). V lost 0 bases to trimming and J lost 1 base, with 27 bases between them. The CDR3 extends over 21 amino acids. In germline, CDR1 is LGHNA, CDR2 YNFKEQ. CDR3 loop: CASSQDLQGLGGRLSQETQYF. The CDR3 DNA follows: TGTGCCAGCAGCCAAGATTTACAGGGTCTTGGTGGTCGCTTGAGCCAAGAGACCCAGTACTTC.

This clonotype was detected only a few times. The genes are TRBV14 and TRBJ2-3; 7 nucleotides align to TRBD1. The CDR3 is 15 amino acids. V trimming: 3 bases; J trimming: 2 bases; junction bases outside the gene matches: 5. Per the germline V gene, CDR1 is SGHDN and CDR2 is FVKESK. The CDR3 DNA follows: TGTGCCAGCAGCCAGGTGACAGGGATCACAGATACGCAGTATTTT. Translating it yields CASSQVTGITDTQYF.